The 26 T cell receptor beta chains presented below share a single source sample, sequenced in a study of T cell responses to AZD1222 COVID-19 vaccine. Produced via immunoSEQ multiplex PCR; TCRdb's table is partial and in-frame only. The table shows 200,000 to 250,000 clones, with approximately 94% occurring only once. Sequencing was performed on peripheral blood, taken on day 0 of MenACWY control vaccination. These TCRs come from an adult in good health.

The sample holds one count of this clone. The chain couples TRBV6-5 to TRBJ2-1; TRBD1 matches 10 bases. Unmatched junction bases numbered 10, after V lost 6 bases and J lost 8 bases. Germline V gives CDR1 MNHEY, CDR2 SVGAGI. The CDR3 loop spans 15 amino acids. The CDR3: CASRRGTGVVYEQFF. The CDR3 coding sequence is TGTGCCAGCAGGCGGGGGACAGGGGTAGTCTATGAGCAGTTCTTC.

The chain uses TRBV6-2 or TRBV6-3 and TRBJ1-2; TRBD1 might be the D (6 bases). Germline loops: CDR1 MNHEY, CDR2 SVGEGT. This CDR3 is 15 amino acids long. With 1 base removed from V and 8 bases from J, the gap between germline ends came to 17 bases. For the CDR3, the DNA is TGTGCCAGCAGTTACTACAAACGGACAGACGGGGGCTACACCTTC. Translation: CASSYYKRTDGGYTF.

The V and J genes are TRBV18 and TRBJ2-7; TRBD1 matches 9 bases. The V gene's germline CDR1 is KGHSH and CDR2 LQKENI. Losses at the gene ends were 5 bases for V and 1 base for J; bases not matched to a gene: 9. The CDR3 extends over 16 amino acids. The CDR3 DNA sequence: TGTGCCAGCTCATTCACTACCGGGACAGGGTCCTACGAGCAGTACTTC. Translation: CASSFTTGTGSYEQYF. The full variable domain, its missing parts supplied by reference TRBV18 and TRBJ2-7, is NAGVMQNPRHLVRRRGQEARLRCSPMKGHSHVYWYRQLPEEGLKFMVYLQKENIIDESGMPKERFSAEFPKEGPSILRIQQVVRGDSAAYFCASSFTTGTGSYEQYFGPGTRLTVT.

The rearrangement joins TRBV2 to TRBJ2-7; 8 nucleotides align to TRBD2. Germline assignment: CDR1 SNHLY and CDR2 FYNNEI. CDR3 length equals 15 residues. V shed 7 bases and J 0 bases; nucleotides not matched to a gene: 8. This chain's CDR3 is CASNPRTSGSYEQYF. The CDR3 region has the DNA TGTGCCAGCAATCCAAGAACTAGCGGCTCCTACGAGCAGTACTTC.

This rearrangement joins TRBV4-1 to TRBJ2-7; D perhaps matches TRBD2 (5 bases). CDR3 size: 15 residues. The V gene lost 1 base and the J gene lost 0 bases, with 10 bases spanning the gap. In germline, CDR1 is MGHRA, CDR2 YSYEKL. CDR3 sequence reads: CASSQAPGNSYEQYF. As DNA, the CDR3 is TGCGCCAGCAGCCAAGCCCCGGGGAACTCCTACGAGCAGTACTTC.

The chain is built from TRBV30 and TRBJ1-2; D is unresolved. Trimming removed 3 bases from V and 6 bases from J, with 11 bases in between. This CDR3 spans 12 amino acids. CDR1 is GTSNPN and CDR2 is SVGIG in the germline V gene (reference sequence). The CDR3 sequence is CAWRRWNNGYTF. The CDR3 DNA reads as TGTGCCTGGAGAAGGTGGAATAATGGCTACACCTTC.

The J gene is TRBJ1-5, the V gene TRBV7-9; D not certain. The germline V gene encodes CDR1 SEHNR and CDR2 FQNEAQ (reference sequence). This CDR3 contains 16 residues. Trimming pared 0 bases from V and 3 bases from J, leaving 12 bases between. CDR3 loop: CASSLAGSSDNQPQHF. The CDR3 coding sequence is TGTGCCAGCAGCTTAGCAGGGTCTTCGGACAATCAGCCCCAGCATTTT.

This chain links TRBV19 with TRBJ1-1, with D maybe TRBD1 (5 bases). Germline assignment: CDR1 LNHDA and CDR2 SQIVND (reference sequence). This CDR3 contains 14 residues. V dropped 5 bases and J dropped 1 base, with 11 bases sitting between them. CDR3 coding DNA: TGTGCCAGTAGTGGTTCGAGGGGGAACACTGAAGCTTTCTTT. Residues: CASSGSRGNTEAFF.

The rearrangement uses TRBV4-1 and TRBJ1-2; TRBD1 agrees at 7 bases. CDR3 size: 16 residues. Germline CDR1 reads MGHRA; CDR2 reads YSYEKL. With V trimmed by 0 bases and J by 4 bases, 8 bases remained unmatched. The DNA for the CDR3 is TGCGCCAGCAGCCAAGATTCGAGGGGGCGCGGCTATGGCTACACCTTC. Protein: CASSQDSRGRGYGYTF.

The chain is built from TRBV30 and TRBJ2-7, with 11 nucleotides matching TRBD2. Looked up from germline, CDR1 is GTSNPN and CDR2 is SVGIG (reference sequence). CDR3 size: 14 residues. V trimming: 0 bases; J trimming: 3 bases; junction bases outside the gene matches: 1. The CDR3 DNA sequence: TGTGCCTGGAGTGTAACTAGCGGGGGCTACGAGCAGTACTTC. Translated, it gives CAWSVTSGGYEQYF.

V and J are TRBV6-2 or TRBV6-3 and TRBJ1-6; D is uncertain. The CDR3 covers 14 residues. The germline gives CDR1 MNHEY, CDR2 SVGEGT. Trimming took off 2 bases at V and 10 bases at J, with 12 bases between the two ends. The CDR3: CASSYRPLGSPLHF. The DNA for the CDR3 is TGTGCCAGCAGTTACCGGCCTCTGGGATCACCCCTCCACTTT.

The chain uses TRBV3-1 (or the pseudogene TRBV3-2) and TRBJ2-3; 12 positions agree with TRBD2. Germline V lookup: CDR1 LGHDT, CDR2 YNNKEL (reference sequence). V shed 2 bases and J 1 base; nucleotides not matched to a gene: 19. This CDR3 has 22 amino acids. This CDR3 is CASSQRIPGLAGPTARTDTQYF. The CDR3 DNA reads as TGTGCCAGCAGCCAAAGAATTCCGGGACTAGCGGGTCCAACCGCTCGCACAGATACGCAGTATTTT.

V gene TRBV7-9 combines with J gene TRBJ1-1, with a weak D call TRBD1 (6 bases). The germline V and J ends were trimmed by 4 bases and 5 bases, with 17 bases remaining between them. The CDR3 length is 15 residues. CDR1 is SEHNR, CDR2 FQNEAQ, per germline (reference sequence). The CDR3 here is CASSSTTGRWTEAFF. The CDR3 nucleotides read TGTGCCAGCAGCTCAACCACAGGGCGTTGGACTGAAGCTTTCTTT.

The chain joins TRBV12-3 or TRBV12-4 to TRBJ1-4; weak D call: TRBD1 (5 bases). The V and J ends lost 2 bases and 7 bases respectively, with 8 bases between them. The CDR3 has 13 amino acids. CDR3 sequence: CASSLMGGEKLFF. The DNA for the CDR3 is TGTGCCAGCAGTTTAATGGGGGGTGAAAAACTGTTTTTT.

The gene calls are TRBV5-4 and TRBJ1-2; a possible D gene is TRBD1 (6 bases). V lost 4 bases, J lost 8 bases, and 21 bases lay in between. Germline CDR1 is SGHNT and CDR2 is YYREEE (reference sequence). The CDR3 consists of 15 residues. This chain's CDR3 is CASSPDRTLLRGYTF. The CDR3 nucleotides read TGTGCCAGCAGCCCAGACAGGACCCTCTTGCGAGGCTACACCTTC.

The chain carries TRBV6-2 or TRBV6-3 and TRBJ1-2; no reliable D call. Between the trimmed V and J ends, which lost 5 bases and 4 bases, there was a span of 14 bases. Looked up from germline, CDR1 is MNHEY and CDR2 is SVGEGT. This CDR3 is built from 14 residues. This chain's CDR3 is CASSMRGVIYGYTF. The CDR3, as DNA: TGTGCCAGCAGTATGCGCGGAGTTATCTATGGCTACACCTTC.

The chain has TRBV4-1 and TRBJ1-2; D is ambiguous. The CDR3 is 16 residues long. Germline values: CDR1 MGHRA, CDR2 YSYEKL. V lost 0 bases and J 1 base, leaving 12 bases between the germline ends. This CDR3 is CASSQDPFGSNYGYTF. CDR3 DNA sequence: TGCGCCAGCAGCCAAGATCCGTTCGGCAGTAACTATGGCTACACCTTC.

The chain recombines TRBV2 with TRBJ1-3; TRBD1 aligns across 10 bases. Germline CDR1 SNHLY, CDR2 FYNNEI. This CDR3 is built from 17 residues. J lost 0 bases, V lost 8 bases, and 10 bases had no gene match. In nucleotides, the CDR3 is TGTGCCAGCGGCCGGGACAGGGGTCGATACTCTGGAAACACCATATATTTT. Protein: CASGRDRGRYSGNTIYF. The full variable domain, completed using reference TRBV2 and TRBJ1-3, is EPEVTQTPSHQVTQMGQEVILRCVPISNHLYFYWYRQILGQKVEFLVSFYNNEISEKSEIFDDQFSVERPDGSNFTLKIRSTKLEDSAMYFCASGRDRGRYSGNTIYFGEGSWLTVV.

The chain uses TRBV10-3 and TRBJ2-3, with D possibly being TRBD2 (5 bases). Trimming cost V 7 bases and J 0 bases, with 11 bases left between them. The CDR3 has 14 residues. Germline CDR1 is ENHRY and CDR2 is SYGVKD. CDR3 nucleotides: TGTGCCATCAAAGGAGTAGCGAGCACAGATACGCAGTATTTT. Translated, it gives CAIKGVASTDTQYF.

As for this clone: In the same sample, other DNA sequences code for this CDR3. This chain connects TRBV10-3 to TRBJ2-1; 14 nucleotides line up with TRBD2. The germline V gene encodes CDR1 ENHRY and CDR2 SYGVKD. The V segment lost 2 bases and the J segment 7 bases; nucleotides outside the gene matches: 1. The CDR3 totals 15 residues. The CDR3 loop reads CAISEGTSGGNEQFF. The CDR3 DNA follows: TGTGCCATCAGTGAGGGGACTAGCGGGGGAAATGAGCAGTTCTTC.

The genes are TRBV11-2 and TRBJ1-1, with D possibly TRBD1 on 5 matching bases. CDR1 is SGHAT, CDR2 FQNNGV, per germline. This CDR3 spans 15 amino acids. V was shortened by 5 bases and J by 3 bases, with 16 bases between the two germline ends. In DNA form, the CDR3 reads TGTGCCAGCAGCCAAGAGCGAGGGGTGGACACTGAAGCTTTCTTT. As protein: CASSQERGVDTEAFF.

The chain employs TRBV3-1 (or the pseudogene TRBV3-2) and TRBJ2-3; 8 nucleotides agree with TRBD2. CDR3 length: 15 amino acids. Per the germline V gene, CDR1 is LGHDT and CDR2 is YNNKEL (reference sequence). The junction had 3 bases not matched to a gene; V was cut back by 4 bases and J by 0 bases. The chain's CDR3 is CASSLLAESTDTQYF. For the CDR3, the DNA is TGTGCCAGCAGCCTACTAGCGGAGAGCACAGATACGCAGTATTTT.

The V gene is TRBV7-2, the J gene TRBJ1-1, with D perhaps matching TRBD1 (5 bases). Germline values: CDR1 SGHTA, CDR2 FQGNSA. CDR3 size: 12 residues. Deletions cut 3 bases from V and 11 bases from J, with 13 bases between. This CDR3 is CASSFGHARAFF. The CDR3, as DNA: TGTGCCAGCAGCTTTGGACACGCCCGGGCTTTCTTT.

This chain links TRBV18 with TRBJ2-3; D is ambiguous. V lost 2 bases to trimming and J lost 2 bases, with 14 bases between them. The CDR3 is 16 residues long. Per germline, CDR1 KGHSH and CDR2 LQKENI. The CDR3 sequence: CASSPRTPTSTDTQYF. The CDR3 DNA sequence: TGTGCCAGCTCACCAAGGACCCCGACGTCCACAGATACGCAGTATTTT. Complete variable domain (other parts from reference TRBV18 and TRBJ2-3): NAGVMQNPRHLVRRRGQEARLRCSPMKGHSHVYWYRQLPEEGLKFMVYLQKENIIDESGMPKERFSAEFPKEGPSILRIQQVVRGDSAAYFCASSPRTPTSTDTQYFGPGTRLTVL.

The chain carries TRBV28 and TRBJ1-6; no firm D call. V dropped 4 bases and J dropped 4 bases, with 5 bases sitting between them. The germline CDR1 and CDR2 sequences are MDHEN and SYDVKM. The CDR3 is 13 amino acids. The CDR3 DNA follows: TGTGCCAGCAGTTACAGTTATAATTCACCCCTCCACTTT. Protein: CASSYSYNSPLHF.

This rearrangement joins TRBV30 to TRBJ2-5; a possible D gene is TRBD1 (5 bases). CDR3 length: 15 residues. V was clipped by 2 bases and J by 5 bases, with 18 bases between them. CDR1 is GTSNPN, CDR2 SVGIG, per germline (reference sequence). The DNA for the CDR3 is TGTGCCTGGAGTCACTCCGGACGGGCAGGGGAGACCCAGTACTTC. Protein sequence: CAWSHSGRAGETQYF.